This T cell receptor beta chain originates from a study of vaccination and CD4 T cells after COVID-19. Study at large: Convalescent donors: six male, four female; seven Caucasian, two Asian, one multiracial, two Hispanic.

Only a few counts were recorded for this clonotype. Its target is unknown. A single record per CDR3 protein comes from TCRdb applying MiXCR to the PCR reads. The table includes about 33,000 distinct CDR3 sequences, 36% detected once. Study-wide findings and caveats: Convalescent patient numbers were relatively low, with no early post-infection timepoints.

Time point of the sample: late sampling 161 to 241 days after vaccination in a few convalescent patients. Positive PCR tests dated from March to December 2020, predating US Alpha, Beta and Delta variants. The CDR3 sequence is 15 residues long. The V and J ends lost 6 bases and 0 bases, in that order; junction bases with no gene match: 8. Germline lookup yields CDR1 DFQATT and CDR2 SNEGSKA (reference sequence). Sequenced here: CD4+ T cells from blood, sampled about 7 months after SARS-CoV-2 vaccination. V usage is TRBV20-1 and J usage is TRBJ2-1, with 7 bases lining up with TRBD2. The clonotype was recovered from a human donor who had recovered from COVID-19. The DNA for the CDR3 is TGCAGTGCCGATTCGGGACTACCCTCCTACAATGAGCAGTTCTTC. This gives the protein CSADSGLPSYNEQFF.